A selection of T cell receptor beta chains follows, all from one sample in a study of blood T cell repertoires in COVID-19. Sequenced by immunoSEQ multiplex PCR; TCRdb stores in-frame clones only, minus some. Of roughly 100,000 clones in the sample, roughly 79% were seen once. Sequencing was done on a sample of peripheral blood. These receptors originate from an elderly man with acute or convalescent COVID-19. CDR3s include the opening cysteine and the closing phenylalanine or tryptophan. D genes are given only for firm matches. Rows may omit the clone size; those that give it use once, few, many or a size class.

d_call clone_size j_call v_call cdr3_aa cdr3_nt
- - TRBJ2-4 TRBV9 CASSALIADIQYF TGTGCCAGCAGCGCCCTTATAGCTGACATTCAGTACTTC
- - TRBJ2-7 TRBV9 CASSVAARGEQYF TGTGCCAGCAGCGTAGCCGCCCGCGGCGAGCAGTACTTC
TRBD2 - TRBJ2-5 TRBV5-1 CASSFNGRAETQYF TGCGCCAGCAGCTTTAACGGGAGGGCAGAGACCCAGTACTTC
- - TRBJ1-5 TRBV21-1 CAPRGRNQPQHF TGTGCCCCCCGGGGTCGCAATCAGCCCCAGCATTTT
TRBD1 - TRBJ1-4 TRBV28 CASSTDRGLYEKLFF TGTGCCAGCAGCACAGACAGGGGGCTGTATGAAAAACTGTTTTTT
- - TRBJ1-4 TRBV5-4 CASSLGGTNEKLFF TGTGCCAGCAGCTTGGGAGGAACTAATGAAAAACTGTTTTTT
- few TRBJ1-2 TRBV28 CASNPGPGGYTF TGTGCCAGCAACCCAGGGCCGGGTGGCTACACCTTC
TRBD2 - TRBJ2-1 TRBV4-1 CASSDTPTSGSVNEQFF TGCGCCAGCAGCGACACCCCGACTAGCGGGAGTGTTAATGAGCAGTTCTTC
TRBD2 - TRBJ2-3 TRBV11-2 CASRTSGSLTDTQYF TGTGCCAGCCGGACTAGCGGGAGCCTTACAGATACGCAGTATTTT
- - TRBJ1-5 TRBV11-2 CASSLDLSQPQHF TGTGCCAGCAGCTTAGATCTTAGCCAGCCCCAGCATTTT
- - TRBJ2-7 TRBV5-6 CASSLLADSEQYF TGTGCCAGCAGCTTGTTAGCGGATTCCGAGCAGTACTTC
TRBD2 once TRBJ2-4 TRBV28 CASTQTITPVGGGNIQYF TGTGCCAGCACCCAGACCATAACTCCGGTTGGGGGGGGAAACATTCAGTACTTC
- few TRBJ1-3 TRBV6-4 CASSEQPGNTIYF TGTGCCAGCAGTGAACAGCCTGGAAACACCATATATTTT
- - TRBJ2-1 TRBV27 CASSPRQGGRFYNEQFF TGTGCCAGCAGCCCCCGGCAAGGCGGGCGCTTCTACAATGAGCAGTTCTTC
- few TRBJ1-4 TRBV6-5 CASSYSGAGVEEKLFF TGTGCCAGCAGTTACTCCGGGGCAGGGGTAGAAGAAAAACTGTTTTTT
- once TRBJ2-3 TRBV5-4 CASSLARDADTQYF TGTGCCAGCAGCTTGGCGCGGGACGCAGATACGCAGTATTTT
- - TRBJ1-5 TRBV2 CASRGNQGNQPQHF TGTGCCAGCAGGGGCAACCAAGGCAATCAGCCCCAGCATTTT
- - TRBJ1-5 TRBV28 CASSLWTTRQPQHF TGTGCCAGCAGTTTATGGACAACCCGGCAGCCCCAGCATTTT
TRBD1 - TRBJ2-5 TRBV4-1 CASSQDRGSQETQYF TGCGCCAGCAGCCAAGACAGGGGGAGTCAAGAGACCCAGTACTTC
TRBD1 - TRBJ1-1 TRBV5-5 CASSVGQGTTEAFF TGTGCCAGCAGCGTGGGACAGGGGACCACTGAAGCTTTCTTT
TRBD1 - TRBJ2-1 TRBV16 CASSRQGNEQFF TGTGCCAGCAGCCGACAGGGAAATGAGCAGTTCTTC
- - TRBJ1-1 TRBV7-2 CASSYRSGDTEAFF TGTGCCAGCAGCTACAGATCAGGGGACACTGAAGCTTTCTTT
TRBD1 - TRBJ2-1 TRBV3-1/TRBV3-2 CASSLAGTGYNEQFF TGTGCCAGCAGCCTTGCGGGGACAGGCTACAATGAGCAGTTCTTC